This TCR beta chain was retrieved from a study of PD-L1 blockade in urothelial cancer (dated 2017 in TCRdb). About the full investigation: Every patient began therapy in 2014 and was given atezolizumab 1,200 mg intravenously every 3 weeks. An ECOG performance status of 0 or 1 was recorded for the patients, and 0 to 3 prior chemotherapy regimens had been received by the patients. Blood samples were analyzed at 3 weeks after treatment start (second dose) and at 6 weeks after treatment start. Pretreatment tumor samples, along with matched peripheral blood serially collected before and after atezolizumab treatment, were subjected to TCR sequencing. Roughly 10 patients reached durable clinical benefit, while around 19 patients did not. In the same patients who had TCR sequencing, pretreatment tumors also underwent whole exome sequencing and RNA sequencing. Some 29 patients had pretreatment blood TCR-seq, about 24 had at least one posttreatment blood collection, and about 24 had tumor TCR-seq. Durable clinical benefit was defined as progression-free survival longer than 6 months, and TCR features were also tested against progression-free and overall survival. About 85% of the roughly 30 patients were males with bladder-origin urothelial cancer, and about 60% of the 29 reported a prior smoking history. The study, an exploratory multi-omic analysis, examined somatic, immune and clinical correlates of response to PD-L1 blockade with atezolizumab in urothelial cancer. Blood samples gave a median of about 140,000 T cells and tens of thousands of unique TCRs, with a median clonality of approximately 0.08. Paper-wide results and their limitations: Because the sample size was small (n = 29) and many of the analyses were exploratory, the results are meant to be hypothesis-generating. Greater expansion of tumor-associated TCR clones in peripheral blood 3 weeks after the start of treatment was observed in patients with durable benefit (n ≈ 20, p = 0.022). Improved progression-free and overall survival was associated with having pretreatment peripheral blood TCR clonality below the median.

The sample's time point, from its label and the paper: peripheral blood 6 weeks after treatment start. A cohort of 25 to 30 patients with locally advanced or metastatic urothelial carcinoma, treated at Memorial Sloan Kettering on a trial protocol, was included. Peripheral blood mononuclear cells were collected pretreatment and during treatment, at between 1 and 8 total time points per patient. The Qiagen DNeasy Blood extraction kit was used to purify genomic DNA from total PBMCs and tumor samples. PBMCs were collected pretreatment and during treatment and were isolated and stored as previously described. CDR1 and CDR2, looked up from the germline V gene, are SGHRS and YFSETQ. Trimming costs V 2 bases and J 2 bases, and their ends lie 11 bases apart. Spanning cysteine to phenylalanine, the CDR3 consists of 14 amino acids. Only the CDR3 portion is preserved as DNA: 42 bases, with reading frame beginning at the first base.

Synthetic TCR analog templates were spiked into each PCR to estimate absolute template abundance from read counts. Using the immunoSEQ assay, TCRbeta CDR3 regions were amplified from genomic DNA with bias-controlled V and J gene primers. Rearranged TCRbeta segments were sequenced at approximately 20X coverage. As for the authors' bioinformatics: Sequencing errors were corrected by clustering, and CDR3s were annotated against IMGT so that V, D and J genes could be assigned. Out-of-frame and stop-codon sequences were excluded, and only productive TCRbeta rearrangements were used in downstream analyses. Clonality was calculated as one minus the Shannon entropy normalized by the log of the number of unique productive sequences. Clones differing between time points or between blood and tumor were identified using Fisher's exact test with Benjamini-Hochberg correction, with an adjusted p below 0.01 applied as the threshold. TCRdb limited this immuneACCESS table to in-frame rearrangements with V and J called. A share of clones is missing; checked studies link under half to unresolved V genes, and the rest is unexplained. That table furnishes V, J and clone size, whereas the DNA furnished D and trimming. The table for this sample lists 100,000 to 150,000 clones; roughly 88% of them were counted only once. The ten top clones hold 2.4% of the sample.

This clone was observed a few times. It lacks a known antigen. No base quality information exists; no much larger clone differs at one position. Here the chain combines TRBV5-1 and TRBJ2-7; a tentative D match to TRBD1 spans 6 bases. The sequence derives from a man aged 50 or older with urothelial cancer. The sequencing used PBMCs, collected around atezolizumab (anti-PD-L1) treatment. The encoded CDR3 is CASSFATGTYEQYF. The nucleotide sequence reads TGCGCCAGCAGCTTCGCGACAGGAACCTACGAGCAGTACTTC.